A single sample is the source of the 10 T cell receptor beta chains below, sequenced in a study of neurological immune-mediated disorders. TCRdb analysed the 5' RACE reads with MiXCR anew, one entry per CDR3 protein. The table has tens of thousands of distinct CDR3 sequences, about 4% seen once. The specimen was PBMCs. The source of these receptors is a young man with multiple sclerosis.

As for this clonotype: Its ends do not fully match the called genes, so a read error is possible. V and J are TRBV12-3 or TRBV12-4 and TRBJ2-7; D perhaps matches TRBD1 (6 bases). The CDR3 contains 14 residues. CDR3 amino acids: CASSFTGTSHEHYF. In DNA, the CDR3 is TGTGCCAGCTCCTTCACCGGGACATCCCACGAGCATTACTTC.

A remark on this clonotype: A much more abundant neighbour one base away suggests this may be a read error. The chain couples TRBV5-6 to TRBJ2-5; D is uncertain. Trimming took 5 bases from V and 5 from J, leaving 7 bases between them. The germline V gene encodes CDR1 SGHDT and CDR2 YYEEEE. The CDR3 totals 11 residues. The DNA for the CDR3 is TGTGCCAGCAGATTGTCTGAGACCCAGTACTTC. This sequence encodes CASRLSETQYF.

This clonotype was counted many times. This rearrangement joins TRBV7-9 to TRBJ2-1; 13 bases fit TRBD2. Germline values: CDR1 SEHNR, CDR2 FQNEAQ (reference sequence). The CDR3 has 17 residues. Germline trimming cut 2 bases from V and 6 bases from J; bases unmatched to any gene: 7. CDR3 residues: CASSLSPTSGGSNEQFF. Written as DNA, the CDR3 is TGTGCCAGCAGCTTATCCCCGACTAGCGGGGGGTCCAATGAGCAGTTCTTC. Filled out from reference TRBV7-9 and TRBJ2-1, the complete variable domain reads DTGVSQNPRHKITKRGQNVTFRCDPISEHNRLYWYRQTLGQGPEFLTYFQNEAQLEKSRLLSDRFSAERPKGSFSTLEIQRTEQGDSAMYLCASSLSPTSGGSNEQFFGPGTRLTVL.

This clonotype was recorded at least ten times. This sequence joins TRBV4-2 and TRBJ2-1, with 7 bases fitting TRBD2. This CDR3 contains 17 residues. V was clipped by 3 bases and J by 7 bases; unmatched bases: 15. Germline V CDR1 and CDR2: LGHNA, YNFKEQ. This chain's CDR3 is CASSHTYGTILGNEQFF. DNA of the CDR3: TGTGCCAGCAGCCACACATACGGGACTATCCTTGGTAATGAGCAGTTCTTC.

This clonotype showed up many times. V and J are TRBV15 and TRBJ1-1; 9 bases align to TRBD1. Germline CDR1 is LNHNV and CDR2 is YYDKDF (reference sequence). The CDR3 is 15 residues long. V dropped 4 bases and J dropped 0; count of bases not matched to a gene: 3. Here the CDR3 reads CATSTWTGVNTEAFF. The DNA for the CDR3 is TGTGCCACCAGCACCTGGACAGGGGTGAACACTGAAGCTTTCTTT.

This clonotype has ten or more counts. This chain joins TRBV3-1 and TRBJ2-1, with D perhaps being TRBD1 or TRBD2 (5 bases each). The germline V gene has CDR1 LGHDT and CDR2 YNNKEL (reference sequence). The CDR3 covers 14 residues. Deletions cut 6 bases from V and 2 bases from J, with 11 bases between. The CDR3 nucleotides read TGTGCCAGCAGTGAGGGACCGGCCTACAATGAGCAGTTCTTC. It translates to CASSEGPAYNEQFF.

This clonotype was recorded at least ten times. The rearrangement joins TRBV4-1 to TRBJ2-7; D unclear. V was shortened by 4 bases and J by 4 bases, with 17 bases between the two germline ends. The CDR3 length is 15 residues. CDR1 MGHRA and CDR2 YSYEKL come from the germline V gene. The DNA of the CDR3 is TGCGCCAGCAGCCCAAGAAGGGCAGGACCTTACGAGCAGTACTTC. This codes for CASSPRRAGPYEQYF.

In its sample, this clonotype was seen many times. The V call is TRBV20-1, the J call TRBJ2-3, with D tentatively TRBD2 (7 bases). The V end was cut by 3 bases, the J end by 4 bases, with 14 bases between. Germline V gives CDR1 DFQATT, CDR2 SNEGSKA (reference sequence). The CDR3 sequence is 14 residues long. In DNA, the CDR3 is TGCAGTGCTAGGGCGGGGGCGGGCGCAGATACGCAGTATTTT. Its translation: CSARAGAGADTQYF.

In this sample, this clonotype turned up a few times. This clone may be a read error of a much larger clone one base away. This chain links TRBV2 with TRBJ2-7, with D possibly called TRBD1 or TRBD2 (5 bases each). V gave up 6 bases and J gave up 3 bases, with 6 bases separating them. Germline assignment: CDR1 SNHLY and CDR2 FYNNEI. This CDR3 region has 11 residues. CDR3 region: CASRRGYEQYF. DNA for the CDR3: TGTGCCAGCAGGAGGGGCTACGAGCAGTACTTC.

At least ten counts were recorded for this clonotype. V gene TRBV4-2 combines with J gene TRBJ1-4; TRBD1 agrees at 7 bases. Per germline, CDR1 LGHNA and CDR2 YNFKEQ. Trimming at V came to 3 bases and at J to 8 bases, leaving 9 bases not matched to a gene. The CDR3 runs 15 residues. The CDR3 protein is CASSQDRLRLEKLFF. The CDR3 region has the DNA TGTGCCAGCAGCCAGGACAGGTTGCGACTCGAAAAACTGTTTTTT.